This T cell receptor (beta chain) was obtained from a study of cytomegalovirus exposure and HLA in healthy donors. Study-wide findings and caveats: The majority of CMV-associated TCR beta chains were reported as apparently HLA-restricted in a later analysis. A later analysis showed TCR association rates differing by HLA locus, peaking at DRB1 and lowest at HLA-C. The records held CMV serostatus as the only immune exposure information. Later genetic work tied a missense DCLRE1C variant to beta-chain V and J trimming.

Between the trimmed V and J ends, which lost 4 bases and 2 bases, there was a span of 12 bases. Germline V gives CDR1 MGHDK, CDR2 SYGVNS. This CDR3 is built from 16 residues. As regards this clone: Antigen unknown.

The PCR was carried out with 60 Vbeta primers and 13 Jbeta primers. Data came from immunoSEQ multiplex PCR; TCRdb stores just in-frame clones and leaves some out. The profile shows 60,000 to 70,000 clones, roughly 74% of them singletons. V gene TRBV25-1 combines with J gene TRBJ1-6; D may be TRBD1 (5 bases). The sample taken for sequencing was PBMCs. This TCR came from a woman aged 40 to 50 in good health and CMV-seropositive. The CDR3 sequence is CASSGLQGPYNSPLHF. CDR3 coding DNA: TGTGCCAGCAGTGGCCTTCAGGGTCCCTATAATTCACCCCTCCACTTT.